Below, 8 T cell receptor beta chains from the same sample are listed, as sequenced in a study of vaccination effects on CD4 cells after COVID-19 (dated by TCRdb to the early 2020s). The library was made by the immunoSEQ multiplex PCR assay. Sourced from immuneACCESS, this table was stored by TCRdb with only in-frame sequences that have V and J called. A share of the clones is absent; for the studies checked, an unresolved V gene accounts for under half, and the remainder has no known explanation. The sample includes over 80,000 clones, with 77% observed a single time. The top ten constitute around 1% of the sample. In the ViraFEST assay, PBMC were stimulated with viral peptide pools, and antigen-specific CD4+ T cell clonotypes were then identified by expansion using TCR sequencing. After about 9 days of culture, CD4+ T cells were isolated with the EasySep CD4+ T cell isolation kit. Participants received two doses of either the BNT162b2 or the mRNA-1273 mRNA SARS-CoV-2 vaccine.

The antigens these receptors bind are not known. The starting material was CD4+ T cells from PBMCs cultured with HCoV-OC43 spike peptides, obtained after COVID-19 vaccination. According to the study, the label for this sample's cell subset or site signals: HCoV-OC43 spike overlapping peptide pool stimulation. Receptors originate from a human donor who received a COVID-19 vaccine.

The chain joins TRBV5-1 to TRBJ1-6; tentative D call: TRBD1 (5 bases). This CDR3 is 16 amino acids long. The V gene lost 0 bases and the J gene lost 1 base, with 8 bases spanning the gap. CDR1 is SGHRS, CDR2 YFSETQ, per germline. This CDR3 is CASSLAGISYNSPLHF. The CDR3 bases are TGCGCCAGCAGCTTGGCAGGGATTTCCTATAATTCACCCCTCCACTTT. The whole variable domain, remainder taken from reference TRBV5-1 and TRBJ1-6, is KAGVTQTPRYLIKTRGQQVTLSCSPISGHRSVSWYQQTPGQGLQFLFEYFSETQRNKGNFPGRFSGRQFSNSRSEMNVSTLELGDSALYLCASSLAGISYNSPLHFGNGTRLTVT.

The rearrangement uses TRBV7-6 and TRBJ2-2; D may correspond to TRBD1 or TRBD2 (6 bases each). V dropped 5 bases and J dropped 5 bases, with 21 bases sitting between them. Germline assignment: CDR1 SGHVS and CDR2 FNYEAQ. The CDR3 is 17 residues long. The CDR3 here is CASSPNLPIGGTGELFF. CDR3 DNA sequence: TGTGCCAGCAGCCCGAACCTTCCCATAGGGGGGACCGGGGAGCTGTTTTTT.

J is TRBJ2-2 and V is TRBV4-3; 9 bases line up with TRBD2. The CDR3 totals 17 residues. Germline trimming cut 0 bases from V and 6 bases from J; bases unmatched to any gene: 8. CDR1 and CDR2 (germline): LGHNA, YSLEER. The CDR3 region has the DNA TGCGCCAGCAGCCAAGATTTGGGGCGGGGGGGAGCCGGGGAGCTGTTTTTT. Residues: CASSQDLGRGGAGELFF.

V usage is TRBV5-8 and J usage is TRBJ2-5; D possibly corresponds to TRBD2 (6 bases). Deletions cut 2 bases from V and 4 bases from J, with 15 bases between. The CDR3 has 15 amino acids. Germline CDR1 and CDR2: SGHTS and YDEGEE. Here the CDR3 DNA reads TGTGCCAGCAGCTTTAGGAGGGGTGGGCGAGAGACCCAGTACTTC. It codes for CASSFRRGGRETQYF.

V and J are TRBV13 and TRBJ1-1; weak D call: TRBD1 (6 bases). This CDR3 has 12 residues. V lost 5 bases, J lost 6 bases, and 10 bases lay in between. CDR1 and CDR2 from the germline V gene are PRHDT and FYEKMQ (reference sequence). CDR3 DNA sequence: TGTGCCAGCAGCCTCTGGGGGCCTGAAGCTTTCTTT. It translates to CASSLWGPEAFF.

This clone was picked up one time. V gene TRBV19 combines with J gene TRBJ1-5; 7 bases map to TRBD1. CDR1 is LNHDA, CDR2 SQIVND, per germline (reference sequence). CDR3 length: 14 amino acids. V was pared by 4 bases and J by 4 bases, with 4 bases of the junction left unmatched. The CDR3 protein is CASSTDRVNQPQHF. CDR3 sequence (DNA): TGTGCCAGTAGTACAGACAGGGTGAATCAGCCCCAGCATTTT.

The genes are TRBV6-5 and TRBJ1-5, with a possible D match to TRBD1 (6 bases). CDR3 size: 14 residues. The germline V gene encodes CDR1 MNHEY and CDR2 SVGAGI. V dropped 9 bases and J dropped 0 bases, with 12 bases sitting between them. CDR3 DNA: TGTGCCAGGATGGGGGGCTATAGCAATCAGCCCCAGCATTTT. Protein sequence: CARMGGYSNQPQHF.

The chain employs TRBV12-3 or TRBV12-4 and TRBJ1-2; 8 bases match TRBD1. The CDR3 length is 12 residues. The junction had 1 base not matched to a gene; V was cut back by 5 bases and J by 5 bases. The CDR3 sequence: CASSRQGYGYTF. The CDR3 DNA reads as TGTGCCAGCAGTAGACAGGGGTATGGCTACACCTTC.